Here is one T cell receptor (beta chain) with its context. Germline-derived CDR1 and CDR2 are DFQATT and SNEGSKA (reference sequence). V was shortened by 3 bases and J by 5 bases, with 8 bases between the two germline ends. CDR3 length: 11 residues. Here immunoSEQ multiplex PCR was the method, and the copy in TCRdb shows in-frame clones only, minus some. The profile shows about 520,000 clones, 75% to 90% of them singletons. The source of the sample is a study of blood T cell repertoires in COVID-19. Sequenced sample: peripheral blood. This TCR derives from a human donor in a cohort sampled during active COVID-19. V and J are TRBV20-1 and TRBJ2-7; no definite D call. This CDR3 is CSARRRDEQYF. The CDR3 coding sequence is TGCAGTGCTAGGCGTCGCGACGAGCAGTACTTC.